These T cell receptor beta chains were read from a single sample in a study of vaccination effects on CD4 cells after COVID-19. These receptors are not linked to any known antigen. Repertoires were generated with immunoSEQ multiplex PCR, while TCRdb's copy carries only in-frame clones and drops some. The data contain approximately 29,000 clones, about 67% of them singletons. The sequencing used CD4+ T cells from PBMCs cultured without peptide, collected after COVID-19 vaccination. The receptor set was obtained from a human donor who received a COVID-19 vaccine. Both conserved end residues are part of each CDR3. The order of the fields is clone size, J gene, D gene, V gene, CDR3 protein, CDR3 DNA. A D gene is named only where the DNA matches it firmly. Size is omitted from some rows. Given values are once, few, many or a class for expanded clones.

clone_size: NA; j_call: TRBJ1-6; d_call: NA; v_call: TRBV18; cdr3_aa: CASSQGEGPSPLHF; cdr3_nt: TGTGCCAGCTCGCAGGGCGAGGGCCCCTCACCCCTCCACTTT
clone_size: NA; j_call: TRBJ2-1; d_call: NA; v_call: TRBV5-6; cdr3_aa: CASSLALSNEQFF; cdr3_nt: TGTGCCAGCAGCTTGGCTTTGAGCAATGAGCAGTTCTTC
clone_size: NA; j_call: TRBJ2-4; d_call: TRBD2; v_call: TRBV19; cdr3_aa: CASRPSGTLAKNIQYF; cdr3_nt: TGTGCCAGTAGGCCTAGCGGGACCCTAGCCAAAAACATTCAGTACTTC
clone_size: NA; j_call: TRBJ1-1; d_call: NA; v_call: TRBV7-2; cdr3_aa: CASSFYKGPAAFF; cdr3_nt: TGTGCCAGCAGCTTTTATAAGGGCCCCGCAGCTTTCTTT
clone_size: NA; j_call: TRBJ2-5; d_call: NA; v_call: TRBV28; cdr3_aa: CASSLGETQYF; cdr3_nt: TGTGCCAGCAGTTTGGGCGAGACCCAGTACTTC
clone_size: NA; j_call: TRBJ1-5; d_call: NA; v_call: TRBV19; cdr3_aa: CASSMQGGNQPQHF; cdr3_nt: TGTGCCAGTAGTATGCAGGGTGGCAATCAGCCCCAGCATTTT
clone_size: NA; j_call: TRBJ2-7; d_call: TRBD2; v_call: TRBV9; cdr3_aa: CASSVGGRASYEQYF; cdr3_nt: TGTGCCAGCAGCGTGGGCGGGAGGGCCTCCTACGAGCAGTACTTC
clone_size: NA; j_call: TRBJ2-5; d_call: NA; v_call: TRBV15; cdr3_aa: CATSRGRGGASAIQETQYF; cdr3_nt: TGTGCCACCAGCAGAGGCCGAGGGGGGGCGTCCGCCATCCAAGAGACCCAGTACTTC
clone_size: NA; j_call: TRBJ2-2; d_call: NA; v_call: TRBV3-1/TRBV3-2; cdr3_aa: CASSQMSGAGGELFF; cdr3_nt: TGTGCCAGCAGCCAGATGTCGGGGGCAGGCGGGGAGCTGTTTTTT
clone_size: NA; j_call: TRBJ2-1; d_call: NA; v_call: TRBV3-1/TRBV3-2; cdr3_aa: CASSQAHGEQFF; cdr3_nt: TGTGCCAGCAGCCAAGCCCACGGAGAGCAGTTCTTC
clone_size: few; j_call: TRBJ1-5; d_call: NA; v_call: TRBV15; cdr3_aa: CATTSRRDYQPQHF; cdr3_nt: TGTGCCACTACCAGTCGACGGGATTATCAGCCCCAGCATTTT
clone_size: NA; j_call: TRBJ2-3; d_call: TRBD1; v_call: TRBV11-3; cdr3_aa: CASSLGTGGDTQYF; cdr3_nt: TGTGCCAGCAGCTTAGGGACAGGGGGGGATACGCAGTATTTT